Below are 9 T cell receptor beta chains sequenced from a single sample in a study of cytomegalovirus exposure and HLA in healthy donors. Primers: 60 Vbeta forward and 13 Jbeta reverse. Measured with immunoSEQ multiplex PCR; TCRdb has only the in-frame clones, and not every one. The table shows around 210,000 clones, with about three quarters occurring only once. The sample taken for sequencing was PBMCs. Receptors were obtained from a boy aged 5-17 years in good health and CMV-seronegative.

Here the CDR3 reads CASSIGLNTDTQYF. CDR3 DNA sequence: TGTGCCAGTAGTATAGGACTGAACACAGATACGCAGTATTTT. This chain links TRBV19 with TRBJ2-3, with D hard to call. V lost 1 base and J lost 2, with 7 bases in between. CDR3 size: 14 residues. Germline CDR1 and CDR2: LNHDA and SQIVND (reference sequence).

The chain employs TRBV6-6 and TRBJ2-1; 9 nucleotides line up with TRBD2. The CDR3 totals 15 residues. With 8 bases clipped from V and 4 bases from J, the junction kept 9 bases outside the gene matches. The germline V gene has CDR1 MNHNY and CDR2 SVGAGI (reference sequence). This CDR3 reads CASRLTSGLYNEQFF. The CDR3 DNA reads TGTGCCAGCCGCTTGACTAGCGGACTATACAATGAGCAGTTCTTC.

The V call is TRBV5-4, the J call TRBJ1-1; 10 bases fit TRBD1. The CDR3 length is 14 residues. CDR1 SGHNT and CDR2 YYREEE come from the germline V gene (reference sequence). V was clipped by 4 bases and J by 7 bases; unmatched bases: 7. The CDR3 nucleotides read TGTGCCAGCAGCCCGATCCGGACAGGGGGTGAAGCTTTCTTT. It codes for CASSPIRTGGEAFF.

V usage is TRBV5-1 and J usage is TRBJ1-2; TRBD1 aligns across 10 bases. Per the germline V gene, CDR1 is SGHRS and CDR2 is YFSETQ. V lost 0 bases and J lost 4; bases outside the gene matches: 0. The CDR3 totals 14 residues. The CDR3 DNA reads TGCGCCAGCAGCTTGGGACAGGGGGCCTATGGCTACACCTTC. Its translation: CASSLGQGAYGYTF.

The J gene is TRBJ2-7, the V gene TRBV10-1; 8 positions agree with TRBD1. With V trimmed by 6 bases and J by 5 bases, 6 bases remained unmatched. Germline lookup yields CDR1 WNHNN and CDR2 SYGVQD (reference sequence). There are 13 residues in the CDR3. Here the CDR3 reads CASSGNRGDEQYF. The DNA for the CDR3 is TGCGCCAGCAGCGGCAACAGGGGGGACGAGCAGTACTTC.

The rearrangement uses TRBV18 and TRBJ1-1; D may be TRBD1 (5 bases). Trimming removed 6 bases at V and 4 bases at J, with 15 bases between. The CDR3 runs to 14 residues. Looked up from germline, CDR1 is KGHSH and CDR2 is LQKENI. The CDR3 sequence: CASSGGGGPTEAFF. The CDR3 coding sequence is TGTGCCAGCTCCGGGGGGGGAGGACCCACTGAAGCTTTCTTT.

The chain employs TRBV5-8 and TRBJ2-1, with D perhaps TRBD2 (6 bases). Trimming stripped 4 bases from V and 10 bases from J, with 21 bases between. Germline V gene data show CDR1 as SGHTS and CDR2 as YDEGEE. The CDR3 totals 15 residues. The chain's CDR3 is CASSGGQPVVREQFF. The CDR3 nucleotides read TGTGCCAGCAGCGGAGGGCAGCCCGTAGTCCGGGAGCAGTTCTTC. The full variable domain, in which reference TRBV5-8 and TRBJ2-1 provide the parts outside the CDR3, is EAGVTQSPTHLIKTRGQQATLRCSPISGHTSVYWYQQALGLGLQFLLWYDEGEERNRGNFPPRFSGRQFPNYSSELNVNALELEDSALYLCASSGGQPVVREQFFGPGTRLTVL.

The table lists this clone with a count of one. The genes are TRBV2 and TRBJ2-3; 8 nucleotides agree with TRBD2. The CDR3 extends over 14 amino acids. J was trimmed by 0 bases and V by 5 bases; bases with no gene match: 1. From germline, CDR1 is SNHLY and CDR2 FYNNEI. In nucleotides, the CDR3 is TGTGCCAGCAGTAGGACTAGCAGCACAGATACGCAGTATTTT. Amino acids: CASSRTSSTDTQYF.

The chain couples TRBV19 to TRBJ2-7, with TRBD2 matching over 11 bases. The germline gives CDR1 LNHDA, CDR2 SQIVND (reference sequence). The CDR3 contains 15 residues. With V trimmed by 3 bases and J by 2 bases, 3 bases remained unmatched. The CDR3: CASSMTSGAPYEQYF. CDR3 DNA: TGTGCCAGTAGTATGACTAGCGGGGCGCCCTACGAGCAGTACTTC. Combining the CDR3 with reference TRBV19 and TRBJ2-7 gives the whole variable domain DGGITQSPKYLFRKEGQNVTLSCEQNLNHDAMYWYRQDPGQGLRLIYYSQIVNDFQKGDIAEGYSVSREKKESFPLTVTSAQKNPTAFYLCASSMTSGAPYEQYFGPGTRLTVT.